The present T cell receptor (beta chain) was sequenced within a study of CD8 T cells in ankylosing spondylitis. The CDR3 length is 12 residues. Per germline, CDR1 SQVTM and CDR2 ANQGSEA. Trimming took 4 bases from V and 0 from J, leaving 6 bases between them. A few counts support this clonotype. Via MiXCR, TCRdb re-called the 5' RACE reads, giving one row per CDR3 protein. The profile shows roughly 150,000 distinct CDR3 sequences, 9.8% of them singletons. Sequencing used blood, either unsorted or a sorted T cell fraction (not recorded which). This chain uses TRBV29-1 with TRBJ1-1; D is unresolved. The clonotype comes from a female donor with ankylosing spondylitis or in good health (not recorded which). CDR3 DNA: TGCAGCGTTGGAGCAATGAACACTGAAGCTTTCTTT. Translating gives CSVGAMNTEAFF.